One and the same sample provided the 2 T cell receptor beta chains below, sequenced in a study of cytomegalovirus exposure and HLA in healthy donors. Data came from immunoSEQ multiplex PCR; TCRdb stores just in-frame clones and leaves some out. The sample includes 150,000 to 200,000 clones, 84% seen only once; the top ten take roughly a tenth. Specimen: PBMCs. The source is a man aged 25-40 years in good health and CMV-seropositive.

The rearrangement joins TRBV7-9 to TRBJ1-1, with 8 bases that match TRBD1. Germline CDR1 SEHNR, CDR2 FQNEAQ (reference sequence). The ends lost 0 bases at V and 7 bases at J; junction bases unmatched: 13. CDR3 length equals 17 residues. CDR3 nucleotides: TGTGCCAGCAGCTTAGCCCCGGGGCCTGGCAGGGGGCGTGAAGCTTTCTTT. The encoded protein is CASSLAPGPGRGREAFF.

Here the CDR3 DNA reads TGTGCCAGCAACCAAACACCTTGGAGCACTGAAGCTTTCTTT. Its protein is CASNQTPWSTEAFF. The chain is built from TRBV28 and TRBJ1-1; the D is unclear. V shed 7 bases and J shed 4 bases, with 16 bases lying between them. This CDR3 is built from 14 residues. The germline CDR1 and CDR2 sequences are MDHEN and SYDVKM.